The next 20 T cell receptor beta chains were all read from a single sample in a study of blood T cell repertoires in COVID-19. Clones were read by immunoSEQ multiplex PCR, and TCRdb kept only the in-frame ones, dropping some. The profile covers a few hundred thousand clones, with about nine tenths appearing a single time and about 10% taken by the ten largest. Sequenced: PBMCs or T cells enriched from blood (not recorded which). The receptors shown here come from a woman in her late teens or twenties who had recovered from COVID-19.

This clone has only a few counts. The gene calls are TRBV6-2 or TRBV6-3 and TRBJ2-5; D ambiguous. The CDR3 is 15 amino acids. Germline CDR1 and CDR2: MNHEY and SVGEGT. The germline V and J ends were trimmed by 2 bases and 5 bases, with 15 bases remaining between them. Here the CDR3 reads CASSYDVASGETQYF. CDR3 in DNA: TGTGCCAGCAGTTACGACGTCGCATCCGGGGAGACCCAGTACTTC.

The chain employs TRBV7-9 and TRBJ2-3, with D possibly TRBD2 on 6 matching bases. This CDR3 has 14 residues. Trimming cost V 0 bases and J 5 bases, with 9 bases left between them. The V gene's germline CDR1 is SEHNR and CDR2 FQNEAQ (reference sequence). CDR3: CASSLAGAGDTQYF. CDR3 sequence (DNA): TGTGCCAGCAGCTTAGCTGGAGCGGGAGATACGCAGTATTTT.

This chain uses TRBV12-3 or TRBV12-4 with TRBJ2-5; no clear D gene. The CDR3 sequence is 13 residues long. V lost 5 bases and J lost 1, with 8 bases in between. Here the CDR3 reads CASSIPGQETQYF. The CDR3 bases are TGTGCCAGCAGTATTCCGGGCCAAGAGACCCAGTACTTC.

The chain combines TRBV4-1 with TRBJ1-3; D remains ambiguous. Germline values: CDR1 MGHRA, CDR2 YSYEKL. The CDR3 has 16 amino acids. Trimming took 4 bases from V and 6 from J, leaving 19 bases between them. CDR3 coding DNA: TGCGCCAGCAGCCCCCGACTAGTTCAGCTTGAAAACACCATATATTTT. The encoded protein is CASSPRLVQLENTIYF.

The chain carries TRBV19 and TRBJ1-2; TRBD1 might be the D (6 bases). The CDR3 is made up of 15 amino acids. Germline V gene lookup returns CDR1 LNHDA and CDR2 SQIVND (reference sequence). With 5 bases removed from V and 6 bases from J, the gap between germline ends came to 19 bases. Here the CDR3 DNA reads TGTGCCAGTAGTGTCTTACAGGGCCGTCTTAATGGCTACACCTTC. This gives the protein CASSVLQGRLNGYTF.

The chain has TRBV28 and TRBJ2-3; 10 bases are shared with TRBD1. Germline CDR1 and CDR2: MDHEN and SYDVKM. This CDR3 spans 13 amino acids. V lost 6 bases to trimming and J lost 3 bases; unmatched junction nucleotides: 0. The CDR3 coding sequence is TGTGCCAGCAGGGGACAGGGGACAGATACGCAGTATTTT. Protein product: CASRGQGTDTQYF.

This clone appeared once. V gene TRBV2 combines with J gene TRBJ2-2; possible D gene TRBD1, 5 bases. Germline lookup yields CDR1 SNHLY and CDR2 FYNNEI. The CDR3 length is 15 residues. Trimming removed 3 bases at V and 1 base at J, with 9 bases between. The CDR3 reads CASSEQGKNTGELFF. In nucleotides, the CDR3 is TGTGCCAGCAGTGAGCAGGGAAAGAACACCGGGGAGCTGTTTTTT.

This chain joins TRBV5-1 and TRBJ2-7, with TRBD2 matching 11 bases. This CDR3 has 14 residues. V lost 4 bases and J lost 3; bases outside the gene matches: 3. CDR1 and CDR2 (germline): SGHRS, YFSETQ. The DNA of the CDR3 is TGCGCCAGCAGCGAGCTAGCGGGAGGCTACGAGCAGTACTTC. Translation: CASSELAGGYEQYF.

The CDR3 DNA sequence: TGCGCCAGCAGCTTGTATCCAGGGCAAGGGTTACATGAAAAACTGTTTTTT. As protein: CASSLYPGQGLHEKLFF. The rearrangement joins TRBV5-1 to TRBJ1-4; tentative D call: TRBD1 (5 bases). Per the germline V gene, CDR1 is SGHRS and CDR2 is YFSETQ. Trimming cost V 1 base and J 6 bases, with 19 bases left between them. The CDR3 runs 17 residues.

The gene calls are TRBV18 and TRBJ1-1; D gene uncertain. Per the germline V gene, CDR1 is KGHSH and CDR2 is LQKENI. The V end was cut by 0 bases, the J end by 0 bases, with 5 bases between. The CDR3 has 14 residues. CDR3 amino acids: CASSPPVVNTEAFF. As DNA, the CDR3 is TGTGCCAGCTCACCACCGGTAGTGAACACTGAAGCTTTCTTT.

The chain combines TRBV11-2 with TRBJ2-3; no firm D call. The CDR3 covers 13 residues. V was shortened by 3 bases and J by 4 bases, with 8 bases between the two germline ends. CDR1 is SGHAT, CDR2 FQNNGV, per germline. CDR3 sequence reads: CASSLLSPDTQYF. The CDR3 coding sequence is TGTGCCAGCAGCTTGCTAAGCCCAGATACGCAGTATTTT.

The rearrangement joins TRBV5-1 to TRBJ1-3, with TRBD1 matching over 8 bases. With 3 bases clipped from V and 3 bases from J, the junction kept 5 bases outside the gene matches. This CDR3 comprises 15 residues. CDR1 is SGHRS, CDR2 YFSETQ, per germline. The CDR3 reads CASSSRQGFGNTIYF. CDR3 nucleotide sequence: TGCGCCAGCAGCTCCCGACAGGGGTTTGGAAACACCATATATTTT.

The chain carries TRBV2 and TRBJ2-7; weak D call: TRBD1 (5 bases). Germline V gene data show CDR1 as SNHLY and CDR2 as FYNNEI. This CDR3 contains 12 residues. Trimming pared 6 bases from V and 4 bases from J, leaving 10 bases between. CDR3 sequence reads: CASRDDRYEQYF. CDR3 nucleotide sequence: TGTGCCAGCAGAGACGACAGATACGAGCAGTACTTC.

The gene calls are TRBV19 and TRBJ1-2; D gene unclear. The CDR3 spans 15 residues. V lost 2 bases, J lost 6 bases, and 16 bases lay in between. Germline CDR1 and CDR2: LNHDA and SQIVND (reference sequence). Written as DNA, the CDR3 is TGTGCCAGTAGTATAATCCGCCCTGGAGTCGATGGCTACACCTTC. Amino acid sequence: CASSIIRPGVDGYTF.

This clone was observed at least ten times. CDR3 bases: TGCGCCAGCAGCTTTTTGGGGGGTCCTAATTCACCCCTCCACTTT. It codes for CASSFLGGPNSPLHF. The chain joins TRBV5-1 to TRBJ1-6, with a weak D call TRBD1 (5 bases). Germline V gene lookup returns CDR1 SGHRS and CDR2 YFSETQ. The CDR3 is made up of 15 amino acids. V was cut by 2 bases and J by 6 bases, with 12 bases left in between.

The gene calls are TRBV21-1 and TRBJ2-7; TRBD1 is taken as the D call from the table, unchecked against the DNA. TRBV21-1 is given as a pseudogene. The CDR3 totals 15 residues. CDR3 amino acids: CASSKRDRRNYEQYF. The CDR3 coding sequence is TGTGCCAGCAGCAAACGGGACAGGAGAAACTACGAGCAGTACTTC.

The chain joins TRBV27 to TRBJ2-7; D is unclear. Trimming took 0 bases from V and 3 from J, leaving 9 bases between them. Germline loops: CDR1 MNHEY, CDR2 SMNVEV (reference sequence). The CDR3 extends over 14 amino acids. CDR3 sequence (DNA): TGTGCCAGCAGTTTATCCGGAGTCGACTACGAGCAGTACTTC. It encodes CASSLSGVDYEQYF.

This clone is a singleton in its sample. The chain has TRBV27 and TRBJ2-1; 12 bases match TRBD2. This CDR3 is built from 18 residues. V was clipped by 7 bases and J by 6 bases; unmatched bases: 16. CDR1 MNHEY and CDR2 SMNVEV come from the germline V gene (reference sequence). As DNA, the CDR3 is TGTGCCAGCAAACTCGGACTAGCGGGGCTTGGATCACTCAATGAGCAGTTCTTC. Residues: CASKLGLAGLGSLNEQFF.

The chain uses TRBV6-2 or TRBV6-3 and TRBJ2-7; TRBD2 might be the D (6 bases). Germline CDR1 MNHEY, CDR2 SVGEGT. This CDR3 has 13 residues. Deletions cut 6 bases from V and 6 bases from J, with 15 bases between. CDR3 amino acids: CASSDGSHSEQYF. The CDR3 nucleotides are TGTGCCAGCAGCGACGGGAGTCACTCCGAGCAGTACTTC.

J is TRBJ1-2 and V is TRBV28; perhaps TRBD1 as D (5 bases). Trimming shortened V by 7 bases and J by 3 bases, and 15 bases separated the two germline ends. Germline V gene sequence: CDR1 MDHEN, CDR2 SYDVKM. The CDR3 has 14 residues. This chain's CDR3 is CASIPGNVYYGYTF. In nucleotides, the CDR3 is TGTGCCAGCATCCCAGGGAATGTGTACTATGGCTACACCTTC.